Below are 19 T cell receptor beta chains sequenced from a single sample in a study of neurological immune-mediated disorders. TCRdb fed the 5' RACE reads into MiXCR, producing one record per CDR3 protein. The repertoire holds 40,000 or so distinct CDR3 sequences, with around 2.5% as singletons. The sequenced sample was PBMCs. The source is a young man with multiple sclerosis.

At least ten counts were recorded for this clonotype. The V and J genes are TRBV28 and TRBJ2-3, with 11 bases fitting TRBD2. This CDR3 comprises 18 residues. Germline loops: CDR1 MDHEN, CDR2 SYDVKM. V gave up 2 bases and J gave up 4 bases; unmatched junction bases: 11. DNA of the CDR3: TGTGCCAGCAGTTTAATTCTCCCGCTAGCGGGAGGATCAGATACGCAGTATTTT. This encodes CASSLILPLAGGSDTQYF. Together with reference TRBV28 and TRBJ2-3, the CDR3 gives the full variable domain: DVKVTQSSRYLVKRTGEKVFLECVQDMDHENMFWYRQDPGLGLRLIYFSYDVKMKEKGDIPEGYSVSREKKERFSLILESASTNQTSMYLCASSLILPLAGGSDTQYFGPGTRLTVL.

In this sample, this clonotype turned up many times. V is TRBV7-3 and J is TRBJ1-6; no definite D call. V was trimmed by 4 bases and J by 8 bases, leaving 12 bases between them. This CDR3 has 14 residues. The germline gives CDR1 SGHTA, CDR2 FQGTGA. The CDR3 region has the DNA TGTGCCAGCAGCTCTTACGCAAGGGATTCACCCCTCCACTTT. It yields the protein CASSSYARDSPLHF.

This clonotype showed up many times. This chain uses TRBV7-8 with TRBJ1-1; 10 bases map to TRBD1. The V gene's germline CDR1 is SGHVS and CDR2 FQNEAQ. The V and J ends lost 5 bases and 7 bases, in that order; junction bases with no gene match: 1. CDR3 size: 12 residues. The chain's CDR3 is CASSGQGGEAFF. DNA for the CDR3: TGTGCCAGCAGCGGACAGGGGGGTGAAGCTTTCTTT. The complete variable domain, with remaining parts taken from reference TRBV7-8 and TRBJ1-1, reads GAGVSQSPRYKVAKRGQDVALRCDPISGHVSLFWYQQALGQGPEFLTYFQNEAQLDKSGLPSDRFFAERPEGSVSTLKIQRTQQEDSAVYLCASSGQGGEAFFGQGTRLTVV.

This clonotype was picked up many times. The chain carries TRBV7-2 and TRBJ1-1; D might be TRBD1 (5 bases). The CDR3 is 16 amino acids. The germline gives CDR1 SGHTA, CDR2 FQGNSA. V was cut by 2 bases and J by 1 base, with 14 bases left in between. This CDR3 is CASSLRLDTGNTEAFF. The CDR3 region has the DNA TGTGCCAGCAGCTTAAGGCTCGATACAGGGAACACTGAAGCTTTCTTT.

This clonotype was seen repeatedly, ten times or more. The CDR3 DNA sequence: TGCGCCAGCAGCTCCAACCAAGAGACCCAGTACTTC. As protein: CASSSNQETQYF. The chain joins TRBV5-1 to TRBJ2-5; D remains ambiguous. The CDR3 spans 12 residues. V lost 3 bases and J 0 bases, leaving 3 bases between the germline ends. Germline-derived CDR1 and CDR2 are SGHRS and YFSETQ.

This clonotype was seen ten or more times. This rearrangement joins TRBV6-4 to TRBJ1-1; D gene ambiguous. Germline-derived CDR1 and CDR2 are MRHNA and SNTAGT. The CDR3 contains 14 residues. V lost 0 bases and J lost 1, with 6 bases in between. The CDR3 sequence: CASSDSQENTEAFF. CDR3 bases: TGTGCCAGCAGTGACTCGCAGGAGAACACTGAAGCTTTCTTT.

This clonotype has ten or more counts. This chain uses TRBV7-9 with TRBJ2-5; D is ambiguous. Germline-derived CDR1 and CDR2 are SEHNR and FQNEAQ (reference sequence). This CDR3 has 14 amino acids. Trimming left V 5 bases short and J 1 base short, with 11 bases between. CDR3 sequence: CASSPREPQETQYF. CDR3 bases: TGTGCCAGCAGCCCAAGAGAACCCCAAGAGACCCAGTACTTC.

In this sample, this clonotype turned up many times. V is TRBV12-3 or TRBV12-4 and J is TRBJ1-3; no definite D call. The CDR3 consists of 13 residues. V gave up 4 bases and J gave up 2 bases, with 6 bases separating them. This CDR3 is CASSYNPGNTIYF. CDR3 DNA: TGTGCCAGCAGTTACAATCCTGGAAACACCATATATTTT.

This clonotype was observed many times. The gene calls are TRBV5-6 and TRBJ2-2; no definite D call. CDR1 and CDR2 from the germline V gene are SGHDT and YYEEEE. The CDR3 has 17 amino acids. V lost 1 base to trimming and J lost 0 bases, with 13 bases between them. CDR3 sequence: CASSLRLIGANTGELFF. For the CDR3, the DNA is TGTGCCAGCAGCTTGAGGTTGATCGGCGCGAACACCGGGGAGCTGTTTTTT.

This clonotype was recorded many times. This rearrangement joins TRBV20-1 to TRBJ2-1, with 10 bases aligning to TRBD1. V was clipped by 0 bases and J by 0 bases; unmatched bases: 8. The CDR3 runs 18 residues. Germline loops: CDR1 DFQATT, CDR2 SNEGSKA (reference sequence). Here the CDR3 DNA reads TGCAGTGCTAGAGACCCTTCGAGGACAGGGGGCTCCTACAATGAGCAGTTCTTC. Amino acids: CSARDPSRTGGSYNEQFF.

Many counts were recorded for this clonotype. The V call is TRBV18, the J call TRBJ2-3, with D possibly being TRBD2 (6 bases). The CDR3 is 15 residues long. The V gene lost 3 bases and the J gene lost 0 bases, with 10 bases spanning the gap. Germline CDR1 reads KGHSH; CDR2 reads LQKENI. CDR3 coding DNA: TGTGCCAGCTCACCTATGGGACTTAGCACAGATACGCAGTATTTT. Its translation: CASSPMGLSTDTQYF.

Many counts were recorded for this clonotype. The rearrangement uses TRBV5-1 and TRBJ1-5; 7 bases line up with TRBD1. V was clipped by 4 bases and J by 4 bases; unmatched bases: 5. CDR3 length equals 14 residues. The V gene's germline CDR1 is SGHRS and CDR2 YFSETQ. This CDR3 is CASSTGTVNQPQHF. In DNA, the CDR3 is TGCGCCAGCAGCACTGGGACAGTTAATCAGCCCCAGCATTTT. The variable domain in full, completed from reference TRBV5-1 and TRBJ1-5, reads KAGVTQTPRYLIKTRGQQVTLSCSPISGHRSVSWYQQTPGQGLQFLFEYFSETQRNKGNFPGRFSGRQFSNSRSEMNVSTLELGDSALYLCASSTGTVNQPQHFGDGTRLSIL.

This clonotype was detected many times. This chain uses TRBV5-1 with TRBJ2-1; D remains unclear. Per the germline V gene, CDR1 is SGHRS and CDR2 is YFSETQ. V was clipped by 3 bases and J by 6 bases, with 4 bases between them. This CDR3 contains 11 residues. Here the CDR3 reads CASSYLNEQFF. Here the CDR3 DNA reads TGCGCCAGCAGCTACCTCAATGAGCAGTTCTTC.

The sample holds many counts of this clonotype. The CDR3 DNA is TGTGCCAGCAGCCCCCGGGACCTCACAGATACGCAGTATTTT. Its protein product is CASSPRDLTDTQYF. The rearrangement uses TRBV7-9 and TRBJ2-3; the D gene could be TRBD1 or TRBD2 (5 bases each). The V end was cut by 5 bases, the J end by 2 bases, with 11 bases between. Germline V gene sequence: CDR1 SEHNR, CDR2 FQNEAQ (reference sequence). The CDR3 has 14 amino acids. The full variable domain, completed using reference TRBV7-9 and TRBJ2-3, is DTGVSQNPRHKITKRGQNVTFRCDPISEHNRLYWYRQTLGQGPEFLTYFQNEAQLEKSRLLSDRFSAERPKGSFSTLEIQRTEQGDSAMYLCASSPRDLTDTQYFGPGTRLTVL.

This clonotype was recorded at least ten times. The V call is TRBV3-1, the J call TRBJ2-5, with D maybe TRBD1 (6 bases). The germline V gene has CDR1 LGHDT and CDR2 YNNKEL (reference sequence). The CDR3 covers 17 residues. Trimming left V 4 bases short and J 2 bases short, with 20 bases between. CDR3 residues: CASSPSGTSRPQETQYF. CDR3 sequence (DNA): TGTGCCAGCAGCCCGTCCGGGACATCGAGGCCTCAAGAGACCCAGTACTTC.

Turning to this clonotype: The junction differs from germline at one of its ends, possibly a read error. The CDR3 loop reads CASSRVGTGYNAQFF. CDR3 DNA sequence: TGTGCCAGCAGCCGGGTGGGGACAGGATACAATGCGCAGTTCTTC. The chain uses TRBV7-9 and TRBJ2-1; 8 bases agree with TRBD1. This CDR3 region has 15 residues. Looked up from germline, CDR1 is SEHNR and CDR2 is FQNEAQ (reference sequence).

This clonotype was counted at least ten times. The chain employs TRBV5-1 and TRBJ1-5, with D tentatively TRBD1 (5 bases). Looked up from germline, CDR1 is SGHRS and CDR2 is YFSETQ. The V end was cut by 3 bases, the J end by 3 bases, with 13 bases between. The CDR3 length is 15 residues. This CDR3 reads CASSSGDFYNQPQHF. The CDR3 DNA reads TGCGCCAGCAGCTCGGGGGATTTCTACAATCAGCCCCAGCATTTT.

This clonotype was picked up many times. The chain employs TRBV12-3 or TRBV12-4 and TRBJ2-1; 7 nucleotides agree with TRBD2. J gave up 8 bases and V 5 bases, and 6 bases lay outside the gene matches. The CDR3 is 13 amino acids. CDR3 sequence: CASSRDYADEQFF. The CDR3 nucleotides read TGTGCCAGCAGTCGGGACTACGCGGATGAGCAGTTCTTC.

Many counts were recorded for this clonotype. A much larger clone lies a single base off, so this may be a read error. Because the CDR3 is missing its conserved closing phenylalanine or tryptophan, this is likely a read error. This chain connects TRBV5-1 to TRBJ1-6; 10 bases align to TRBD1. This CDR3 is built from 15 residues. Germline V gives CDR1 SGHRS, CDR2 YFSETQ. V lost 4 bases, J lost 7 bases, and 5 bases stayed unmatched. For the CDR3, the DNA is TGCGCCAGCAGCCCACCGGGACAGGGGAATTCACCCCTCCACTGT. Translated, it gives CASSPPGQGNSPLHC.